This T cell receptor (beta chain) was documented in a study of cytomegalovirus exposure and HLA in healthy donors. The CDR3 totals 15 residues. Trimming stripped 3 bases from V and 5 bases from J, with 17 bases between. Per germline, CDR1 SGHTA and CDR2 FQGTGA. Notes on this clone: The target antigen is unknown.

Study-wide findings and caveats: Cytomegalovirus status was reportedly diagnosed by the classifier with high specificity and sensitivity.

A multiplex PCR was run with 60 Vbeta primers and 13 Jbeta primers. TCRdb's copy holds only in-frame clones and misses some; the assay was immunoSEQ multiplex PCR. The profile shows 200,000 to 300,000 clones, 84% of them singletons. The sequenced sample was PBMCs. The rearrangement uses TRBV7-3 and TRBJ2-7; TRBD2 is a possible D gene (6 bases). This TCR was recovered from a woman aged 40-49 years in good health and CMV-seropositive. CDR3 nucleotides: TGTGCCAGCAGCTTGTTCGCGGGAACGGGGAACGAGCAGTACTTC. This encodes CASSLFAGTGNEQYF.